Listed below are T cell receptor beta chains from one sample, sequenced in a study of blood T cell repertoires in COVID-19. Sequencing used immunoSEQ multiplex PCR; TCRdb keeps in-frame clones, though not all of them. The data show 200,000 or so clones, with roughly four fifths seen just once and around 6.3% held by the top ten. The sequenced material came from peripheral blood. All receptors come from a woman between 35 and 50 years old with acute or convalescent COVID-19. CDR3s include the opening cysteine and the closing phenylalanine or tryptophan. A D gene is named only where the DNA matches it firmly. Some rows mark clone size as missing; the rest say once, few, many or name a class of expanded clone.

TGTGCCAGCAGCCCAACAGGGTTACCGCAGTATTTT,CASSPTGLPQYF,TRBV3-1/TRBV3-2,.,.,TRBJ2-3
TGTGCCAGCAGTTACGCCAGCGGGAGCTCCTACAATGAGCAGTTCTTC,CASSYASGSSYNEQFF,TRBV6-5,.,TRBD2,TRBJ2-1
TGTGCCAGCAGCCCAGGGGGGAGGACTGAAGCTTTCTTT,CASSPGGRTEAFF,TRBV5-6,.,TRBD1,TRBJ1-1
TGTGCCAGTAACAGCGGATATAATTCACCCCTCCACTTT,CASNSGYNSPLHF,TRBV19,.,.,TRBJ1-6
TGTGCCAGCAGCTCAGGGGTAGGGCAGCCCCAGCATTTT,CASSSGVGQPQHF,TRBV11-2,once,.,TRBJ1-5
TGTGCCAGCAGACCTCCAGGATTTGAGCAGTTCTTC,CASRPPGFEQFF,TRBV5-5,few,.,TRBJ2-1
TGTGCCAGCAAGGCGGGGGCAGACTATGGCTACACCTTC,CASKAGADYGYTF,TRBV7-9,.,.,TRBJ1-2
TGTGCCAGCTCAATTCCGGGGGGGAGTGAGCAGTACTTC,CASSIPGGSEQYF,TRBV18,.,TRBD2,TRBJ2-7
TGTGCCAGCAGCTTACGTGGTCTAGCGGGAGGGCCTGAGCAGTACTTC,CASSLRGLAGGPEQYF,TRBV7-2,.,TRBD2,TRBJ2-7
TGCGCCAGCAGCTTTGGGGCGGGAGTGGGAGAGACCCAGTACTTC,CASSFGAGVGETQYF,TRBV5-1,.,TRBD2,TRBJ2-5
TGTGCCAGCAGTTACTCGAGCACAGGCGGTAATTCACCCCTCCACTTT,CASSYSSTGGNSPLHF,TRBV6-6,.,.,TRBJ1-6
TGTGCCAGCAGCTTGGTGGGGGGGAACTATGGCTACACCTTC,CASSLVGGNYGYTF,TRBV5-4,.,.,TRBJ1-2
TGTGCCAGCAGCCAAGGAAGCACAGGGGGTTATGAAAAACTGTTTTTT,CASSQGSTGGYEKLFF,TRBV4-2,.,TRBD1,TRBJ1-4
TGCGCCAGCAGGGATCCGGGCACTGAAGCTTTCTTT,CASRDPGTEAFF,TRBV10-2,few,.,TRBJ1-1
TGTGCCAGCAGGTTTAACAGGGAAGGTGGCTACACCTTC,CASRFNREGGYTF,TRBV27,.,.,TRBJ1-2
TGTGCCAGCAGCATTTTACGCGGCGGGATCACTGAAGCTTTCTTT,CASSILRGGITEAFF,TRBV27,.,.,TRBJ1-1
TGTGCCAGCAGTCGAGCTTCCGGGACAGGATTTGGCTACACCTTC,CASSRASGTGFGYTF,TRBV6-4,.,TRBD1,TRBJ1-2
TGTGCCAGCAGCGCGGGCTATGGCTACACCTTC,CASSAGYGYTF,TRBV14,.,.,TRBJ1-2
TGTGCCAGCAGTTTCCGCGGAGCGGGAGGTCGGTACGAGCAGTACTTC,CASSFRGAGGRYEQYF,TRBV27,.,TRBD2,TRBJ2-7
TGTGCCAGCAGTTCCTGGGGGCGGCTAAATGAGCAGTTCTTC,CASSSWGRLNEQFF,TRBV27,once,.,TRBJ2-1
TGTGCCAGCAGTTACTCGGGGCAAAATTTACAGGGAACGTACGAGCAGTACTTC,CASSYSGQNLQGTYEQYF,TRBV6-2/TRBV6-3,.,.,TRBJ2-7
TGCAGTGTTAGTTTATTCACAGATACGCAGTATTTT,CSVSLFTDTQYF,TRBV20-1,.,.,TRBJ2-3
TGCGCCAGCACCCAAGGGTGGGGGGGGAAGTCAACTAATGAAAAACTGTTTTTT,CASTQGWGGKSTNEKLFF,TRBV4-1,.,.,TRBJ1-4
TGTGCCAGCAGCTCCCTGCCGGGGGAGGGTGAAAAACTGTTTTTT,CASSSLPGEGEKLFF,TRBV5-5,.,.,TRBJ1-4
TGTGCCAGCAGCTTAGCGGTAGGGGGACGAGGCTTGAACACTGAAGCTTTCTTT,CASSLAVGGRGLNTEAFF,TRBV7-6,.,.,TRBJ1-1
TGTGCCAGCAGTTTATGGTCAGGTTTGAACACTGAAGCTTTCTTT,CASSLWSGLNTEAFF,TRBV27,.,.,TRBJ1-1
TGTGCCACCACCGGGACATTCCAAGAGACCCAGTACTTC,CATTGTFQETQYF,TRBV28,.,.,TRBJ2-5
TGCGCCAGCAGCCAATTAATAATGAATGAGCAGTTCTTC,CASSQLIMNEQFF,TRBV4-1,.,.,TRBJ2-1
TGTGCCAGCAGTTTATGGGCCACACAGGTCTACGAGCAGTACTTC,CASSLWATQVYEQYF,TRBV28,.,.,TRBJ2-7
TGTGCCAGCACCGCTAATATCGGGGGGTCCGGGGAGCTGTTTTTT,CASTANIGGSGELFF,TRBV6-5,.,TRBD2,TRBJ2-2
TGCGCCAGCAGCTTTGGGACAGGGGAGACTAACTATGGCTACACCTTC,CASSFGTGETNYGYTF,TRBV5-1,.,TRBD1,TRBJ1-2
TGTGCCAGCAGTCCTGAGGTGGAGGGAGGGATAAATCAGCCCCAGCATTTT,CASSPEVEGGINQPQHF,TRBV6-6,.,.,TRBJ1-5
TGTGCCAGCAGTTACCCCCGGGCGGGGAGCTCCTACAATGAGCAGTTCTTC,CASSYPRAGSSYNEQFF,TRBV6-2/TRBV6-3,.,.,TRBJ2-1
TGTGCCAGCAGTTATTCCGGGCCGGGAACTGAGTGCAATCAGCCCCAGCATTTT,CASSYSGPGTECNQPQHF,TRBV6-9,few,.,TRBJ1-5
TGCAGCGGTGAGGACAGGTTTGCCGGTGAGCAGTTCTTC,CSGEDRFAGEQFF,TRBV29-1,.,TRBD1,TRBJ2-1
TGTGCCAGCACCCCGACTTCGAACACCATATATTTT,CASTPTSNTIYF,TRBV11-2,.,.,TRBJ1-3
TGTGCCAGCAGCTCCGGACTGTACAATGAGCAGTTCTTC,CASSSGLYNEQFF,TRBV7-9,.,.,TRBJ2-1
TGTGCCAGCAGCCTCGGGGGGGATACAGATACGCAGTATTTT,CASSLGGDTDTQYF,TRBV11-3,.,TRBD2,TRBJ2-3
TGTGCCAGCAGCCCCGCGGCCTCGAACACCGGGGAGCTGTTTTTT,CASSPAASNTGELFF,TRBV7-2,.,.,TRBJ2-2
TGTGCCAGCACAGTTAGGGGGAACACCGGGGAGCTGTTTTTT,CASTVRGNTGELFF,TRBV2,.,.,TRBJ2-2
TGTGCCAGCAGCTTAGGCCTAGCCGGGGAGCTGTTTTTT,CASSLGLAGELFF,TRBV11-3,.,.,TRBJ2-2
TGTGCCAGCAGTCCCCTACAGGGGGGAGTTGGCTACACCTTC,CASSPLQGGVGYTF,TRBV27,.,TRBD1,TRBJ1-2
TGTGCCAGCAGCCCGTTCACAGGGACCTACAATGAGCAGTTCTTC,CASSPFTGTYNEQFF,TRBV3-1/TRBV3-2,.,.,TRBJ2-1
TGTGCCAGCTCTGGGACAGGGGGCGTGTTCACAGATACGCAGTATTTT,CASSGTGGVFTDTQYF,TRBV27,.,TRBD1,TRBJ2-3
TGTGCCAGTAGTTGGACAGGGGGCGATTCGGGCACAGATACGCAGTATTTT,CASSWTGGDSGTDTQYF,TRBV19,.,TRBD1,TRBJ2-3
TGTGCCAGCAGCCAACTCAGGGCAGGGGGCAATGAGCAGTTCTTC,CASSQLRAGGNEQFF,TRBV3-1/TRBV3-2,once,TRBD1,TRBJ2-1
TGTGCCAGCAGCCCCACCAGGACAGGAAAATACGAGCAGTACTTC,CASSPTRTGKYEQYF,TRBV3-1/TRBV3-2,.,TRBD1,TRBJ2-7
TGTGCCAGCAGCCCACGGGGGACAGGGGGCCGGGAGACCCAGTACTTC,CASSPRGTGGRETQYF,TRBV5-6,once,TRBD1,TRBJ2-5
TGTGCCACCAGTGACCTGACAGGTTCTCAGACCGGGGAGCTGTTTTTT,CATSDLTGSQTGELFF,TRBV24-1,.,.,TRBJ2-2
TGTGCCAGCTTGACTGCGAACACCGGGGAGCTGTTTTTT,CASLTANTGELFF,TRBV7-9,.,.,TRBJ2-2
TGTGCCAGCGCCGGTATAAGCGAGCAGTTCTTC,CASAGISEQFF,TRBV7-9,.,.,TRBJ2-1